What follows is one T cell receptor beta chain and its context. Its antigen is unknown. The germline V gene has CDR1 MNHEY and CDR2 SVGAGI. The CDR3 loop spans 14 amino acids. The junction had 4 bases not matched to a gene; V was cut back by 6 bases and J by 5 bases. The data stem from a study of vaccination effects on CD4 cells after COVID-19. Antigen-specific CD4+ T cells expanded by the ViraFEST assay with viral peptide pools were then sequenced. Having been cultured for around ten days, the cells underwent CD4+ T cell isolation. The vaccine given was either BNT162b2 or mRNA-1273, in two doses. Wells of around 2.2 million PBMC each were grown with about 9.5 IU/ml IL-2 and approximately 10 ug/ml peptides. Some clones are missing from TCRdb's copy, which holds only in-frame ones; the method was immunoSEQ multiplex PCR. The table lists fewer than 20,000 clones, 60% to 85% of them singletons.

This chain uses TRBV6-5 with TRBJ2-5; the match to TRBD1 covers 12 bases. The sequenced sample was CD4+ T cells from PBMCs cultured with HCoV-NL63 spike peptides, obtained after COVID-19 vaccination. The TCR sequence derives from a human donor who received a COVID-19 vaccine. CDR3 loop: CASRGQGAGETQYF. The DNA of the CDR3 is TGTGCCAGCAGGGGACAGGGGGCCGGCGAGACCCAGTACTTC.